The 32 T cell receptor beta chains presented below share a single source sample, sequenced in a study of technical replicates of blood from several donors. The method was immunoSEQ multiplex PCR; TCRdb's version includes in-frame clones alone and lacks a portion of them. In the table there are about 68,000 clones, 95% to 97% of which are singletons. The sample consisted of T cells isolated from PBMCs. These receptors were taken from a human donor in good health.

The rearrangement joins TRBV15 to TRBJ1-4; D gene unclear. The germline V gene has CDR1 LNHNV and CDR2 YYDKDF (reference sequence). The CDR3 is made up of 13 amino acids. The V and J ends lost 0 bases and 8 bases respectively, with 7 bases between them. The chain's CDR3 is CATSREGKEKLFF. CDR3 coding DNA: TGTGCCACCAGCAGAGAGGGCAAAGAAAAACTGTTTTTT.

The rearrangement uses TRBV5-1 and TRBJ2-1; 14 bases line up with TRBD2. Per the germline V gene, CDR1 is SGHRS and CDR2 is YFSETQ. V was clipped by 2 bases and J by 8 bases; unmatched bases: 3. This CDR3 spans 15 amino acids. The CDR3: CASSLGTSGSDEQFF. The CDR3 coding sequence is TGCGCCAGCAGCTTAGGGACTAGCGGGAGTGATGAGCAGTTCTTC.

This CDR3 is CASSGEGTAYTQYF. The CDR3 DNA is TGTGCCAGCAGCGGAGAGGGGACAGCCTATACGCAGTATTTT. J is TRBJ2-3 and V is TRBV9, with 7 bases matching TRBD1. The CDR3 sequence is 14 residues long. Per the germline V gene, CDR1 is SGDLS and CDR2 is YYNGEE. The ends lost 3 bases at V and 7 bases at J; junction bases unmatched: 8. The whole variable domain, remainder taken from reference TRBV9 and TRBJ2-3, is DSGVTQTPKHLITATGQRVTLRCSPRSGDLSVYWYQQSLDQGLQFLIQYYNGEERAKGNILERFSAQQFPDLHSELNLSSLELGDSALYFCASSGEGTAYTQYFGPGTRLTVL.

For the CDR3, the DNA is TGTGCCAGCAGCCCCGGGACAGATACGCAGTATTTT. Amino acids: CASSPGTDTQYF. The genes are TRBV11-2 and TRBJ2-3; no firm D call. CDR1 is SGHAT and CDR2 is FQNNGV in the germline V gene. The CDR3 contains 12 residues. Trimming cost V 5 bases and J 3 bases, with 6 bases left between them. The whole variable domain, remainder taken from reference TRBV11-2 and TRBJ2-3, is EAGVAQSPRYKIIEKRQSVAFWCNPISGHATLYWYQQILGQGPKLLIQFQNNGVVDDSQLPKDRFSAERLKGVDSTLKIQPAKLEDSAVYLCASSPGTDTQYFGPGTRLTVL.

This chain uses TRBV9 with TRBJ1-2; TRBD1 aligns across 7 bases. The germline CDR1 and CDR2 sequences are SGDLS and YYNGEE. The ends lost 3 bases at V and 6 bases at J; junction bases unmatched: 5. This CDR3 has 13 residues. The DNA of the CDR3 is TGTGCCAGCAGCGAGACAGGGCGGAATGGCTACACCTTC. Its protein is CASSETGRNGYTF.

The chain has TRBV30 and TRBJ1-2; 9 positions match TRBD1. Germline V gene sequence: CDR1 GTSNPN, CDR2 SVGIG (reference sequence). J lost 7 bases, V lost 0 bases, and 6 bases had no gene match. The CDR3 length is 14 residues. The CDR3 DNA is TGTGCCTGGAGTGTACTTTTGACAGGGGGTGGCTACACCTTC. Translated, it gives CAWSVLLTGGGYTF.

The chain combines TRBV4-2 with TRBJ2-5; TRBD2 might be the D (5 bases). The CDR3 has 13 residues. V was shortened by 0 bases and J by 3 bases, with 5 bases between the two germline ends. Germline CDR1 and CDR2: LGHNA and YNFKEQ. The CDR3 region is CASSQDGEETQYF. The DNA of the CDR3 is TGTGCCAGCAGCCAAGACGGGGAAGAGACCCAGTACTTC.

The chain carries TRBV5-6 and TRBJ2-1; unclear D gene. The CDR3 sequence is 11 residues long. CDR1 is SGHDT and CDR2 is YYEEEE in the germline V gene. The V and J ends lost 0 bases and 13 bases respectively, with 8 bases between them. CDR3 in amino acids: CASSLALDQFF. CDR3 bases: TGTGCCAGCAGCTTGGCCTTAGATCAGTTCTTC.

The chain joins TRBV19 to TRBJ1-5; 9 nucleotides align to TRBD1. Germline assignment: CDR1 LNHDA and CDR2 SQIVND (reference sequence). J was trimmed by 0 bases and V by 5 bases; bases with no gene match: 8. This CDR3 region has 17 residues. CDR3 sequence: CASSPGQGFYSNQPQHF. The CDR3 DNA reads TGTGCCAGTAGTCCGGGACAGGGCTTCTATAGCAATCAGCCCCAGCATTTT.

This chain uses TRBV19 with TRBJ1-2, with D perhaps TRBD1 (5 bases). Trimming stripped 7 bases from V and 2 bases from J, with 17 bases between. Germline CDR1 is LNHDA and CDR2 is SQIVND (reference sequence). The CDR3 runs 15 residues. As DNA, the CDR3 is TGTGCCAGTAACCCCTTGAGGGACTCCAACTATGGCTACACCTTC. Translating gives CASNPLRDSNYGYTF.

The V gene is TRBV6-1, the J gene TRBJ1-5; 7 bases are a match to TRBD1. This CDR3 spans 17 amino acids. With V trimmed by 2 bases and J by 2 bases, 9 bases remained unmatched. The germline V gene encodes CDR1 MNHNS and CDR2 SASEGT. This CDR3 reads CASSELDRELGNQPQHF. The CDR3 nucleotides are TGTGCCAGCAGTGAACTTGACAGGGAGTTAGGCAATCAGCCCCAGCATTTT.

This chain uses TRBV10-1 with TRBJ2-7, with a weak D call TRBD2 (6 bases). This CDR3 region has 13 residues. Trimming took 1 base from V and 5 from J, leaving 9 bases between them. CDR1 WNHNN and CDR2 SYGVQD come from the germline V gene (reference sequence). The CDR3, as DNA: TGCGCCAGCAGTGAGTTAGCGGAGAACGAGCAGTACTTC. Translation gives CASSELAENEQYF.

The J gene is TRBJ2-1, the V gene TRBV2; 8 bases fit TRBD2. This CDR3 contains 14 residues. The junction had 10 bases not matched to a gene; V was cut back by 7 bases and J by 8 bases. CDR1 and CDR2 from the germline V gene are SNHLY and FYNNEI. The CDR3 sequence is CASMDGRARDEQFF. The DNA for the CDR3 is TGTGCCAGCATGGACGGGAGGGCCCGTGATGAGCAGTTCTTC.

The V and J genes are TRBV13 and TRBJ2-3; 11 nucleotides align to TRBD2. The V gene's germline CDR1 is PRHDT and CDR2 FYEKMQ (reference sequence). CDR3 length equals 17 residues. With V trimmed by 4 bases and J by 2 bases, 8 bases remained unmatched. Here the CDR3 reads CASSSPSGRKATDTQYF. The CDR3 DNA is TGTGCCAGCAGCTCCCCTAGCGGGAGGAAGGCCACAGATACGCAGTATTTT.

This rearrangement joins TRBV15 to TRBJ2-1; 15 bases agree with TRBD2. V lost 9 bases to trimming and J lost 8 bases; unmatched junction nucleotides: 5. The CDR3 runs to 14 residues. CDR1 and CDR2 (germline): LNHNV, YYDKDF (reference sequence). The CDR3 region is CATKGLAGGDEQFF. CDR3 coding DNA: TGTGCCACAAAGGGACTAGCGGGAGGCGATGAGCAGTTCTTC.

The V gene is TRBV6-6, the J gene TRBJ1-3; D is perhaps TRBD1 (5 bases). Trimming pared 0 bases from V and 2 bases from J, leaving 8 bases between. Germline CDR1 reads MNHNY; CDR2 reads SVGAGI (reference sequence). The CDR3 consists of 15 residues. CDR3 bases: TGTGCCAGCAGTTACTCGTTAGGGGCTGGAAACACCATATATTTT. Residues: CASSYSLGAGNTIYF.

The gene calls are TRBV30 and TRBJ2-7, with 9 nucleotides matching TRBD2. J was trimmed by 5 bases and V by 4 bases; bases with no gene match: 6. Germline V gene sequence: CDR1 GTSNPN, CDR2 SVGIG (reference sequence). The CDR3 covers 13 residues. The CDR3 is CAWTRGRAHEQYF. CDR3 bases: TGTGCCTGGACTCGCGGGAGGGCCCACGAGCAGTACTTC.

The chain joins TRBV7-2 to TRBJ2-5; weak D call: TRBD1 (6 bases). Trimming removed 1 base from V and 0 bases from J, with 12 bases in between. Germline-derived CDR1 and CDR2 are SGHTA and FQGNSA. The CDR3 is made up of 16 amino acids. The CDR3 DNA sequence: TGTGCCAGCAGCTTAGTTTGGGGGCCTGACCAAGAGACCCAGTACTTC. This translates into CASSLVWGPDQETQYF.

This chain uses TRBV28 with TRBJ2-7, with 10 bases fitting TRBD1. The CDR3 spans 15 residues. Germline CDR1 MDHEN, CDR2 SYDVKM. V trimming: 5 bases; J trimming: 6 bases; junction bases outside the gene matches: 10. DNA of the CDR3: TGTGCCAGCAGTGCCCGGGGGACAGGGGAACGCGAGCAGTACTTC. It encodes CASSARGTGEREQYF.

V is TRBV6-1 and J is TRBJ2-5, with D possibly TRBD1 on 5 matching bases. This CDR3 is 15 amino acids long. The V end lost 5 bases, the J end lost 0 bases, and 13 bases lay between the germline ends. Germline CDR1 MNHNS, CDR2 SASEGT. CDR3 sequence reads: CASSPQTVYQETQYF. The CDR3 DNA sequence: TGTGCCAGCAGTCCCCAGACAGTGTACCAAGAGACCCAGTACTTC.

The rearrangement uses TRBV5-1 and TRBJ1-2, with 12 bases lining up with TRBD1. The CDR3 covers 16 residues. Germline values: CDR1 SGHRS, CDR2 YFSETQ. V lost 3 bases, J lost 6 bases, and 9 bases stayed unmatched. CDR3 in amino acids: CASSYTPGQGANGYTF. The CDR3 DNA sequence: TGCGCCAGCAGCTACACCCCGGGACAGGGGGCAAATGGCTACACCTTC.

The CDR3 loop is CASSRLTPSGNTIYF. CDR3 in DNA: TGTGCCAGCAGCCGCCTGACTCCCTCTGGAAACACCATATATTTT. The J gene is TRBJ1-3, the V gene TRBV4-2; D gene uncertain. The CDR3 runs to 15 residues. CDR1 LGHNA and CDR2 YNFKEQ come from the germline V gene. V shed 4 bases and J shed 0 bases, with 10 bases lying between them.

This chain links TRBV28 with TRBJ2-7; D is ambiguous. Trimming removed 1 base at V and 0 bases at J, with 13 bases between. The CDR3 is made up of 16 amino acids. The germline V gene has CDR1 MDHEN and CDR2 SYDVKM. The CDR3 nucleotides read TGTGCCAGCAGTTTATTCCGTCGGTCTTACTCCTACGAGCAGTACTTC. This codes for CASSLFRRSYSYEQYF.

This chain joins TRBV6-5 and TRBJ2-7; the D is unclear. Trimming shortened V by 5 bases and J by 2 bases, and 4 bases separated the two germline ends. The V gene's germline CDR1 is MNHEY and CDR2 SVGAGI. The length of the CDR3 is 11 residues. The CDR3 protein is CASSTTYEQYF. The CDR3 DNA is TGTGCCAGCAGTACAACCTACGAGCAGTACTTC.

The chain carries TRBV5-8 and TRBJ2-1; 8 nucleotides align to TRBD2. Germline V CDR1 and CDR2: SGHTS, YDEGEE. The CDR3 is 15 amino acids. V lost 2 bases and J lost 3; bases outside the gene matches: 4. CDR3 coding DNA: TGTGCCAGCAGCTTAGCGGGAGATGACTACAATGAGCAGTTCTTC. Protein sequence: CASSLAGDDYNEQFF.

V and J are TRBV5-1 and TRBJ1-1, with D possibly matching TRBD1 (6 bases). Germline V gene sequence: CDR1 SGHRS, CDR2 YFSETQ. Trimming pared 4 bases from V and 5 bases from J, leaving 15 bases between. CDR3 length equals 14 residues. CDR3 sequence: CASSAITGKTEAFF. CDR3 coding DNA: TGCGCCAGCAGCGCAATCACAGGGAAAACTGAAGCTTTCTTT.

The chain has TRBV30 and TRBJ2-5, with 8 bases identical to TRBD2. The germline CDR1 and CDR2 sequences are GTSNPN and SVGIG (reference sequence). Trimming took 0 bases from V and 5 from J; bases not matched to a gene: 11. This CDR3 is built from 16 residues. The chain's CDR3 is CAWSVLKVSGKETQYF. The CDR3 bases are TGTGCCTGGAGTGTTTTGAAGGTTAGCGGGAAGGAGACCCAGTACTTC.

The CDR3 region has the DNA TGTGCCAGCAGCACCAGGGGGCTTTTAGCGGGAGTATGGGATACGCAGTATTTT. Its translation: CASSTRGLLAGVWDTQYF. The chain is built from TRBV7-8 and TRBJ2-3; TRBD2 is a possible D gene (9 bases). Between the trimmed V and J ends, which lost 5 bases and 6 bases, there was a span of 27 bases. The CDR3 is 18 residues long. The germline V gene has CDR1 SGHVS and CDR2 FQNEAQ.

The chain uses TRBV29-1 and TRBJ2-7; D is unclear. Trimming stripped 0 bases from V and 4 bases from J, with 7 bases between. The germline gives CDR1 SQVTM, CDR2 ANQGSEA. The CDR3 is made up of 12 amino acids. CDR3 residues: CSVEDSYYEQYF. As DNA, the CDR3 is TGCAGCGTTGAAGACTCCTATTACGAGCAGTACTTC.

The chain is built from TRBV5-6 and TRBJ1-1, with D perhaps TRBD1 (5 bases). CDR3 length: 14 residues. Germline assignment: CDR1 SGHDT and CDR2 YYEEEE. The V end lost 1 base, the J end lost 4 bases, and 11 bases lay between the germline ends. CDR3 bases: TGTGCCAGCAGCTTGTCCGGGGGGGGCACTGAAGCTTTCTTT. Its translation: CASSLSGGGTEAFF.

The chain couples TRBV30 to TRBJ2-3; possibly TRBD2 for D (6 bases). The germline gives CDR1 GTSNPN, CDR2 SVGIG (reference sequence). The CDR3 length is 15 residues. The V end lost 2 bases, the J end lost 3 bases, and 15 bases lay between the germline ends. CDR3 in DNA: TGTGCCTGGAGTACAACGGGAGTAGGGACAGATACGCAGTATTTT. This translates into CAWSTTGVGTDTQYF. The variable domain in full, with the rest retrieved from reference TRBV30 and TRBJ2-3, is SQTIHQWPATLVQPVGSPLSLECTVEGTSNPNLYWYRQAAGRGLQLLFYSVGIGQISSEVPQNLSASRPQDRQFILSSKKLLLSDSGFYLCAWSTTGVGTDTQYFGPGTRLTVL.

The rearrangement links TRBV2 to TRBJ1-2; D ambiguous. Germline values: CDR1 SNHLY, CDR2 FYNNEI. The CDR3 covers 12 residues. Trimming stripped 1 base from V and 4 bases from J, with 4 bases between. The CDR3 loop reads CASSEDSYGYTF. CDR3 coding DNA: TGTGCCAGCAGTGAAGACAGCTATGGCTACACCTTC.